This T cell receptor (beta chain) stems from a study of vaccination and CD4 T cells after COVID-19. Details on this clonotype: Its antigen remains unknown.

Treatment denoted: roughly 10-day PBMC culture with coronavirus spike peptide pools or control peptides (ViraFEST assay). V lost 2 bases, J lost 7 bases, and 5 bases lay in between. There are 12 residues in the CDR3. The germline V gene has CDR1 LNHDA and CDR2 SQIVND (reference sequence). At the Johns Hopkins FTIC core, DNA taken from cultured CD4+ T cells was sequenced by way of the Oncomine TCR Beta short-read assay. MiXCR, applied by TCRdb to the PCR reads, yields one record per CDR3 protein. This sample yields about 17,000 distinct CDR3 sequences, of which about 60% are seen a single time; approximately 10% belongs to the top ten.

The chain combines TRBV19 with TRBJ2-2; no reliable D call. Sequenced material: CD4+ T cells from blood, cultured in vitro. This sequence was found in a human donor who had recovered from COVID-19. The CDR3 bases are TGTGCCAGTAGTATAATAGGCGGGGAGCTGTTTTTT. Translation gives CASSIIGGELFF.